The 32 T cell receptor beta chains below come from one sample, sequenced in a study of blood T cell repertoires in COVID-19. Data came from immunoSEQ multiplex PCR; TCRdb stores just in-frame clones and leaves some out. The sample has roughly 190,000 clones, around four fifths seen once; the top ten hold 2.9%. Sequencing was done on a sample of peripheral blood. The origin of the receptors is a man in his fifties with active or convalescent COVID-19.

This chain connects TRBV28 to TRBJ2-1; 12 bases align to TRBD2. Germline assignment: CDR1 MDHEN and CDR2 SYDVKM. This CDR3 is 18 amino acids long. V lost 5 bases to trimming and J lost 2 bases; unmatched junction nucleotides: 10. In DNA form, the CDR3 reads TGTGCCAGCAGTCCTCTAGCGGGAGGGCCTATGGCCTACAATGAGCAGTTCTTC. Its protein is CASSPLAGGPMAYNEQFF.

In its sample, this clone was seen once. This sequence joins TRBV7-2 and TRBJ2-1; 8 bases line up with TRBD2. J was trimmed by 3 bases and V by 5 bases; bases with no gene match: 9. The CDR3 spans 16 residues. The germline V gene encodes CDR1 SGHTA and CDR2 FQGNSA. CDR3 loop: CASSVSSGSIYNEQFF. CDR3 nucleotides: TGTGCCAGCAGCGTCTCAAGCGGGAGTATCTACAATGAGCAGTTCTTC.

This rearrangement joins TRBV20-1 to TRBJ2-1; 11 bases line up with TRBD2. Germline assignment: CDR1 DFQATT and CDR2 SNEGSKA (reference sequence). With 3 bases clipped from V and 4 bases from J, the junction kept 5 bases outside the gene matches. CDR3 size: 15 residues. CDR3: CSASGVAGGYNEQFF. The DNA of the CDR3 is TGCAGTGCTAGTGGAGTAGCGGGGGGGTACAATGAGCAGTTCTTC.

This rearrangement joins TRBV9 to TRBJ2-3; D may be TRBD1 (5 bases). Per the germline V gene, CDR1 is SGDLS and CDR2 is YYNGEE. Trimming left V 2 bases short and J 0 bases short, with 13 bases between. This CDR3 spans 16 amino acids. The CDR3 is CASSVGLQGSTDTQYF. Here the CDR3 DNA reads TGTGCCAGCAGCGTTGGTCTTCAGGGTAGCACAGATACGCAGTATTTT.

The V gene is TRBV4-1, the J gene TRBJ2-7, with TRBD1 as a possible D gene (6 bases). Germline V gives CDR1 MGHRA, CDR2 YSYEKL. The CDR3 extends over 14 amino acids. V lost 0 bases, J lost 2 bases, and 8 bases lay in between. Here the CDR3 DNA reads TGCGCCAGCAGCCAAGAACAGGGCACCTACGAGCAGTACTTC. Translation: CASSQEQGTYEQYF.

V gene TRBV18 combines with J gene TRBJ2-4; TRBD1 aligns across 7 bases. Germline CDR1 and CDR2: KGHSH and LQKENI. This CDR3 region has 16 residues. Trimming cost V 4 bases and J 0 bases; bases outside gene matches: 6. The DNA for the CDR3 is TGTGCCAGCTCACAGACAGGGACCCTAGCCAAAAACATTCAGTACTTC. Its translation: CASSQTGTLAKNIQYF.

The CDR3 DNA is TGTGCCAGTAGTATTGACTCGGGGGGGGCTGGAAATGAGCAGTTCTTC. This codes for CASSIDSGGAGNEQFF. The chain links TRBV19 to TRBJ2-1; TRBD2 aligns across 8 bases. The ends lost 3 bases at V and 7 bases at J; junction bases unmatched: 11. The CDR3 is made up of 16 amino acids. In germline, CDR1 is LNHDA, CDR2 SQIVND (reference sequence). The full variable domain, with the rest looked up from reference TRBV19 and TRBJ2-1, is DGGITQSPKYLFRKEGQNVTLSCEQNLNHDAMYWYRQDPGQGLRLIYYSQIVNDFQKGDIAEGYSVSREKKESFPLTVTSAQKNPTAFYLCASSIDSGGAGNEQFFGPGTRLTVL.

The V and J genes are TRBV12-5 and TRBJ2-5, with D perhaps matching TRBD1 (6 bases). The V and J ends lost 3 bases and 3 bases respectively, with 11 bases between them. The CDR3 totals 14 residues. Germline CDR1 is LGHNT and CDR2 is FRNRAP. Here the CDR3 reads CASGFRGEEETQYF. DNA for the CDR3: TGTGCTAGTGGTTTCAGGGGAGAGGAAGAGACCCAGTACTTC.

This chain connects TRBV2 to TRBJ1-2; 8 bases agree with TRBD1. Germline V gene lookup returns CDR1 SNHLY and CDR2 FYNNEI. J lost 6 bases, V lost 6 bases, and 9 bases had no gene match. The CDR3 runs 14 residues. CDR3 nucleotides: TGTGCCAGCAGCCAGGACAGGGTCTTCGATGGCTACACCTTC. It is translated as CASSQDRVFDGYTF.

The chain combines TRBV10-3 with TRBJ2-1, with D possibly TRBD1 on 5 matching bases. Germline CDR1 ENHRY, CDR2 SYGVKD. The CDR3 covers 13 residues. V was cut by 2 bases and J by 10 bases, with 12 bases left in between. The CDR3 sequence is CAISENGAREQFF. Here the CDR3 DNA reads TGTGCCATCAGTGAGAATGGGGCGCGGGAGCAGTTCTTC.

This chain uses TRBV30 with TRBJ2-2; D unresolved. The CDR3 length is 11 residues. Germline V CDR1 and CDR2: GTSNPN, SVGIG (reference sequence). V was clipped by 5 bases and J by 7 bases, with 8 bases between them. The CDR3 protein is CAWGSGGELFF. The CDR3 coding sequence is TGTGCCTGGGGCTCGGGCGGGGAGCTGTTTTTT.

The V call is TRBV10-3, the J call TRBJ2-3; D may be TRBD2 (6 bases). This CDR3 contains 15 residues. Trimming took off 10 bases at V and 0 bases at J, with 17 bases between the two ends. Germline V gives CDR1 ENHRY, CDR2 SYGVKD. The CDR3 reads CATQLGRGSTDTQYF. The CDR3 DNA reads as TGTGCCACCCAGCTCGGACGGGGGAGCACAGATACGCAGTATTTT.

The chain uses TRBV12-3 or TRBV12-4 and TRBJ2-1; D is perhaps TRBD1 (7 bases). CDR3 size: 13 residues. Trimming shortened V by 6 bases and J by 7 bases, and 13 bases separated the two germline ends. The CDR3 nucleotides are TGTGCCAGCAGCCAGGGGGGCCTGAATGAGCAGTTCTTC. It encodes CASSQGGLNEQFF.

This clone was detected only a few times. J is TRBJ1-1 and V is TRBV28, with a possible D match to TRBD1 (5 bases). Germline V gene data show CDR1 as MDHEN and CDR2 as SYDVKM. This CDR3 comprises 13 residues. The V gene lost 10 bases and the J gene lost 3 bases, with 15 bases spanning the gap. CDR3 protein: CATRRGEDTEAFF. For the CDR3, the DNA is TGTGCCACCCGCCGGGGGGAGGACACTGAAGCTTTCTTT. Using reference TRBV28 and TRBJ1-1 for the parts outside the CDR3, the full variable domain is DVKVTQSSRYLVKRTGEKVFLECVQDMDHENMFWYRQDPGLGLRLIYFSYDVKMKEKGDIPEGYSVSREKKERFSLILESASTNQTSMYLCATRRGEDTEAFFGQGTRLTVV.

The chain couples TRBV5-4 to TRBJ2-1, with 11 bases fitting TRBD2. This CDR3 region has 15 residues. Trimming took 2 bases from V and 5 from J; bases not matched to a gene: 3. Germline-derived CDR1 and CDR2 are SGHNT and YYREEE (reference sequence). CDR3 bases: TGTGCCAGCAGCTTAATGACTAGCGGGAACAATGAGCAGTTCTTC. It yields the protein CASSLMTSGNNEQFF. Supplemented by reference TRBV5-4 and TRBJ2-1, the full variable domain reads ETGVTQSPTHLIKTRGQQVTLRCSSQSGHNTVSWYQQALGQGPQFIFQYYREEENGRGNFPPRFSGLQFPNYSSELNVNALELDDSALYLCASSLMTSGNNEQFFGPGTRLTVL.

J is TRBJ2-2 and V is TRBV5-1, with 11 bases matching TRBD1. CDR3 length: 15 amino acids. The germline V gene encodes CDR1 SGHRS and CDR2 YFSETQ. V lost 5 bases, J lost 4 bases, and 4 bases stayed unmatched. CDR3: CASRSGTGGTGELFF. CDR3 coding DNA: TGCGCCAGCAGATCCGGGACAGGGGGCACCGGGGAGCTGTTTTTT.

The V gene is TRBV28, the J gene TRBJ1-1, with D hard to call. The CDR3 spans 16 residues. V was shortened by 5 bases and J by 3 bases, with 19 bases between the two germline ends. The germline CDR1 and CDR2 sequences are MDHEN and SYDVKM. The CDR3 sequence: CASSPRRFGADTEAFF. CDR3 DNA: TGTGCCAGCAGTCCCCGGAGGTTCGGTGCGGACACTGAAGCTTTCTTT.

The chain employs TRBV5-5 and TRBJ2-5, with 10 bases aligning to TRBD2. CDR1 and CDR2 from the germline V gene are SGHKS and YYEKEE (reference sequence). V trimming: 2 bases; J trimming: 1 base; junction bases outside the gene matches: 8. CDR3 length: 17 amino acids. The CDR3 DNA sequence: TGTGCCAGCAGCTTAGGGCTAGCGGGAGCTCGCCAAGAGACCCAGTACTTC. Protein product: CASSLGLAGARQETQYF.

This clone was found a few times. Here the CDR3 DNA reads TGCGCCAGCAGGGACAGCAACACTGAAGCTTTCTTT. This translates into CASRDSNTEAFF. The rearrangement joins TRBV10-2 to TRBJ1-1; D is possibly TRBD1 (6 bases). From germline, CDR1 is WSHSY and CDR2 SAAADI. There are 12 residues in the CDR3. V lost 6 bases to trimming and J lost 2 bases, with 7 bases between them.

The rearrangement links TRBV7-2 to TRBJ2-7; D gene uncertain. This CDR3 spans 13 amino acids. Germline V lookup: CDR1 SGHTA, CDR2 FQGNSA. V lost 4 bases to trimming and J lost 9 bases, with 16 bases between them. This CDR3 is CASSSGRADTQYF. In DNA, the CDR3 is TGTGCCAGCAGCTCTGGCCGAGCAGACACGCAGTACTTC.

The V gene is TRBV28, the J gene TRBJ2-2; 11 bases match TRBD1. Germline trimming cut 3 bases from V and 1 base from J; bases unmatched to any gene: 1. Per the germline V gene, CDR1 is MDHEN and CDR2 is SYDVKM. The CDR3 is 16 residues long. This CDR3 reads CASSFGTGGNTGELFF. The CDR3 nucleotides are TGTGCCAGCAGTTTTGGGACAGGGGGGAACACCGGGGAGCTGTTTTTT.

V gene TRBV2 combines with J gene TRBJ2-5, with 9 bases that match TRBD1. The CDR3 spans 14 residues. V dropped 5 bases and J dropped 5; count of bases not matched to a gene: 6. The germline gives CDR1 SNHLY, CDR2 FYNNEI. In DNA form, the CDR3 reads TGTGCCAGCAGTCCTCCCGGGACAGGGGAGACCCAGTACTTC. Translation gives CASSPPGTGETQYF.

J is TRBJ1-6 and V is TRBV9; D is possibly TRBD1 (5 bases). The CDR3 runs 14 residues. V shed 3 bases and J shed 7 bases, with 11 bases lying between them. The germline CDR1 and CDR2 sequences are SGDLS and YYNGEE. CDR3 sequence (DNA): TGTGCCAGCAGCGGTCTGGGGCGCAATTCACCCCTCCACTTT. Residues: CASSGLGRNSPLHF.

There are a few counts of this clone. The CDR3 region is CASRTGTGNYGYTF. CDR3 DNA: TGTGCCAGCAGAACCGGGACAGGGAACTATGGCTACACCTTC. V is TRBV6-6 and J is TRBJ1-2; TRBD1 matches at 9 bases. Trimming took 6 bases from V and 2 from J; bases not matched to a gene: 4. The CDR3 runs to 14 residues. Germline V lookup: CDR1 MNHNY, CDR2 SVGAGI (reference sequence).

V usage is TRBV12-3 or TRBV12-4 and J usage is TRBJ2-3; a possible D gene is TRBD2 (5 bases). The germline V and J ends were trimmed by 5 bases and 7 bases, with 10 bases remaining between them. The CDR3 sequence is 12 residues long. The CDR3 protein is CASSLGINTQYF. CDR3 bases: TGTGCCAGCAGTCTCGGGATAAATACGCAGTATTTT.

This chain connects TRBV28 to TRBJ2-3; D call uncertain. CDR3 size: 14 residues. The germline gives CDR1 MDHEN, CDR2 SYDVKM. Trimming took off 4 bases at V and 3 bases at J, with 11 bases between the two ends. For the CDR3, the DNA is TGTGCCAGCAGTTCCCCCCCGTCGACAGATACGCAGTATTTT. This encodes CASSSPPSTDTQYF.

J is TRBJ1-5 and V is TRBV28; D is possibly TRBD1 (6 bases). The germline gives CDR1 MDHEN, CDR2 SYDVKM. The CDR3 consists of 16 residues. Trimming took off 5 bases at V and 7 bases at J, with 21 bases between the two ends. The DNA for the CDR3 is TGTGCCAGCAGTCCTGTGCTGGGCAGGGGACAACAGCCCCAGCATTTT. This codes for CASSPVLGRGQQPQHF.

This chain joins TRBV5-1 and TRBJ1-2; 10 bases are shared with TRBD1. The germline V gene has CDR1 SGHRS and CDR2 YFSETQ. The CDR3 consists of 16 residues. Trimming removed 4 bases from V and 5 bases from J; junction bases left unmatched: 11. The CDR3 loop reads CASSVGQGNIGYGYTF. CDR3 in DNA: TGCGCCAGCAGCGTGGGACAGGGGAACATTGGGTATGGCTACACCTTC.

V gene TRBV3-1 (or the pseudogene TRBV3-2) combines with J gene TRBJ2-1, with a possible D match to TRBD1 (5 bases). CDR1 is LGHDT and CDR2 is YNNKEL in the germline V gene (reference sequence). V was pared by 0 bases and J by 2 bases, with 8 bases between. The CDR3 sequence is 15 residues long. The CDR3 loop is CASSQEGVAYNEQFF. The CDR3 DNA reads TGTGCCAGCAGCCAAGAAGGGGTTGCCTACAATGAGCAGTTCTTC.

Here the CDR3 DNA reads TGTGCCAGCAGCCGACAGGGCCATGAGCAGTTCTTC. It codes for CASSRQGHEQFF. The rearrangement links TRBV6-5 to TRBJ2-1, with TRBD1 identical over 7 bases. The CDR3 has 12 amino acids. The germline V gene has CDR1 MNHEY and CDR2 SVGAGI. V dropped 6 bases and J dropped 8; count of bases not matched to a gene: 4.

This rearrangement joins TRBV28 to TRBJ2-7, with 7 bases fitting TRBD1. The CDR3 has 15 residues. CDR1 and CDR2 from the germline V gene are MDHEN and SYDVKM. V trimming: 5 bases; J trimming: 4 bases; junction bases outside the gene matches: 11. The chain's CDR3 is CASSTTGTASYEQYF. The CDR3 bases are TGTGCCAGCAGTACCACCGGGACAGCCTCTTACGAGCAGTACTTC.

This clone was detected only once. The chain is built from TRBV12-3 or TRBV12-4 and TRBJ2-7; D gene uncertain. The CDR3 runs 11 residues. V lost 4 bases, J lost 7 bases, and 8 bases lay in between. The CDR3 loop reads CASSSPGEQYF. CDR3 in DNA: TGTGCCAGCAGTTCCCCGGGTGAGCAGTACTTC.